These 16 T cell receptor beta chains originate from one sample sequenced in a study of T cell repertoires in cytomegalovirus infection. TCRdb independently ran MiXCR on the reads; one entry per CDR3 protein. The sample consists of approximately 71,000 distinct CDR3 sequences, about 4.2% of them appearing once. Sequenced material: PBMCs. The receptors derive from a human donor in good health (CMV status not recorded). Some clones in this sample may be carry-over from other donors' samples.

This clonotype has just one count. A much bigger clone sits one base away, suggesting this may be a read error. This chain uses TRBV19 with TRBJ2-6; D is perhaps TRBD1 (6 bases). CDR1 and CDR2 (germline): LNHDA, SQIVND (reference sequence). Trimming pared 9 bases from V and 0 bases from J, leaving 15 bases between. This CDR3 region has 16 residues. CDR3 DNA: TGTGCCAGGTTAATAGGGGACAACTCTGGGGCCAACGTCCTGACTTTC. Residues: CARLIGDNSGANVLTF.

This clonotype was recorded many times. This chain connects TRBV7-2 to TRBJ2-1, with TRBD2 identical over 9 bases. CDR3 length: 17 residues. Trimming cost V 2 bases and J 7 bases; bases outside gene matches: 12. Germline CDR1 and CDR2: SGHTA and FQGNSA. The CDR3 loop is CASSLYPGTSSSNEQFF. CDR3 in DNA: TGTGCCAGCAGCTTATATCCCGGGACTAGCTCTTCGAATGAGCAGTTCTTC. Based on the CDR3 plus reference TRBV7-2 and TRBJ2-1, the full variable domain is GAGVSQSPSNKVTEKGKDVELRCDPISGHTALYWYRQSLGQGLEFLIYFQGNSAPDKSGLPSDRFSAERTGGSVSTLTIQRTQQEDSAVYLCASSLYPGTSSSNEQFFGPGTRLTVL.

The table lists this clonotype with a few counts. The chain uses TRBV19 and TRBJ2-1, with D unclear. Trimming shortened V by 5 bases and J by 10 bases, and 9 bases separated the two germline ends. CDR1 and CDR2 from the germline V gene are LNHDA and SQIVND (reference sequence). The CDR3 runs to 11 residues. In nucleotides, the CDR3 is TGTGCCAGTAGTCTGGGTGTGGAGCAGTTCTTC. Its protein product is CASSLGVEQFF.

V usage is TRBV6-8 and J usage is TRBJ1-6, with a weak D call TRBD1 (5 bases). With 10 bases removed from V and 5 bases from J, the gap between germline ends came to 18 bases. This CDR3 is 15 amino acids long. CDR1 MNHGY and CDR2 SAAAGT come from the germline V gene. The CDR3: CATLLGGRDNSPLHF. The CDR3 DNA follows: TGTGCCACCCTCCTCGGGGGTCGGGATAATTCACCCCTCCACTTT.

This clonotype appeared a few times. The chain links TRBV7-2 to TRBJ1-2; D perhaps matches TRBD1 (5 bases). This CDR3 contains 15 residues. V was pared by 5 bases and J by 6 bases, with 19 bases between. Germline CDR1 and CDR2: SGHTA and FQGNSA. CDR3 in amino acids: CASSPPGAGSNGYTF. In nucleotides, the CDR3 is TGTGCCAGCAGCCCCCCTGGGGCAGGGAGTAATGGCTACACCTTC.

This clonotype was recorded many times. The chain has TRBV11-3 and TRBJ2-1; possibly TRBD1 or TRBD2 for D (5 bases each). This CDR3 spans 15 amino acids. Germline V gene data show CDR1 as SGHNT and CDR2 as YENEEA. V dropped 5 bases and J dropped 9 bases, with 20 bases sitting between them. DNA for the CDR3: TGTGCCAGCAGCCTAGGGACCCGTAGTAACGTTGAGCAGTTCTTC. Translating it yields CASSLGTRSNVEQFF.

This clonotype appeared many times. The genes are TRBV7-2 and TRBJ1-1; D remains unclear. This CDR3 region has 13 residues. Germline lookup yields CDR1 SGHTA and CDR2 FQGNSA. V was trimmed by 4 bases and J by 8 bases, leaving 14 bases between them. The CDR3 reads CASSSVGKLEAFF. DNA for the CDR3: TGTGCCAGCAGCTCCGTGGGGAAACTGGAAGCTTTCTTT.

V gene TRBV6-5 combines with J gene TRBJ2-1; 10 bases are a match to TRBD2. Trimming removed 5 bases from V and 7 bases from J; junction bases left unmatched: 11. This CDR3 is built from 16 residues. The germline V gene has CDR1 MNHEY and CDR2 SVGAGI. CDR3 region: CASSPFLAGVKNEQFF. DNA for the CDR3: TGTGCCAGCAGTCCGTTCCTAGCGGGGGTTAAAAATGAGCAGTTCTTC.

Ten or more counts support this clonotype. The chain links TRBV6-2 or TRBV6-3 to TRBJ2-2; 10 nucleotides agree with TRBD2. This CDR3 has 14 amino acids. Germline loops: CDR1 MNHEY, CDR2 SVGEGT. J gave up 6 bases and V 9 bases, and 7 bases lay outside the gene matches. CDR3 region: CASMTGLASGELFF. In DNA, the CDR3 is TGTGCCAGTATGACGGGACTAGCGTCCGGGGAGCTGTTTTTT.

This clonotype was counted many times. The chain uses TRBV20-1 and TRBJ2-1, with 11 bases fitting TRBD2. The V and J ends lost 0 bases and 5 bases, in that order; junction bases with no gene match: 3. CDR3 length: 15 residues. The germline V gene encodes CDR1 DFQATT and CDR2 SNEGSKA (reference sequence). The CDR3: CSARDPSGGNNEQFF. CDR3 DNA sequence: TGCAGTGCTAGAGATCCTAGCGGGGGGAACAATGAGCAGTTCTTC.

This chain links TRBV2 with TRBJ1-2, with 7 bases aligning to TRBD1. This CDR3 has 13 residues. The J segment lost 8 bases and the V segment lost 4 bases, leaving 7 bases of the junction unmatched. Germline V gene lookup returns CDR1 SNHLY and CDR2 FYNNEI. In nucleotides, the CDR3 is TGTGCCAGCAGTGTAGGGGGCGTCTCCGGCTACACCTTC. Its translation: CASSVGGVSGYTF.

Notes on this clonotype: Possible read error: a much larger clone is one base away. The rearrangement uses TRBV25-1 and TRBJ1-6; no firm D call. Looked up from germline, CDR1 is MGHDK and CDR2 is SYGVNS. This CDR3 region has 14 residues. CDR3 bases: TGTGCCAGCGGTGAGGTCCATCCTTTGGCACCCCTCCACTTT. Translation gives CASGEVHPLAPLHF. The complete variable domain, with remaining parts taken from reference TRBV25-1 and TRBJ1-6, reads EADIYQTPRYLVIGTGKKITLECSQTMGHDKMYWYQQDPGMELHLIHYSYGVNSTEKGDLSSESTVSRIRTEHFPLTLESARPSHTSQYLCASGEVHPLAPLHFGNGTRLTVT.

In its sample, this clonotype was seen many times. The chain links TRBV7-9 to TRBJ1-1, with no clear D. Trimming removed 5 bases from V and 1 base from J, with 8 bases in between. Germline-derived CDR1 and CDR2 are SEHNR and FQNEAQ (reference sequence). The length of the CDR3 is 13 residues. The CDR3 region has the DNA TGTGCCAGCAGCCCCCGAGGGAACACTGAAGCTTTCTTT. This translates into CASSPRGNTEAFF.

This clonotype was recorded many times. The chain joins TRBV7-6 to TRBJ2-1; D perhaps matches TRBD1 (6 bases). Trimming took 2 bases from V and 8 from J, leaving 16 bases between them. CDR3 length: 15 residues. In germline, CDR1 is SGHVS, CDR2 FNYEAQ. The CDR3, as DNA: TGTGCCAGCAGCTTAAGTCTGGGGGCCGCCGATGAGCAGTTCTTC. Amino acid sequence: CASSLSLGAADEQFF.

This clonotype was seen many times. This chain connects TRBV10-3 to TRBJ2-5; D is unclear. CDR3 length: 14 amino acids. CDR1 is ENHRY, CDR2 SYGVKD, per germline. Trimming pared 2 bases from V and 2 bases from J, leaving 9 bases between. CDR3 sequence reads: CAISEGVGQETQYF. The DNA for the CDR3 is TGTGCCATCAGTGAGGGCGTGGGGCAAGAGACCCAGTACTTC.

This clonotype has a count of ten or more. CDR3 DNA sequence: TGCGCCAGCAGCCAAGATATAGGAGGGGATACGCAGTATTTT. Amino acids: CASSQDIGGDTQYF. The rearrangement links TRBV4-1 to TRBJ2-3; TRBD2 is a possible D gene (6 bases). Trimming removed 0 bases at V and 6 bases at J, with 10 bases between. The germline CDR1 and CDR2 sequences are MGHRA and YSYEKL. This CDR3 has 14 residues.